The 16 T cell receptor beta chains in this list originate from one sample, sequenced in a study of shared clonotypes between healthy human individuals. Clones were sequenced by immunoSEQ multiplex PCR, and TCRdb holds only the in-frame ones, with some missing. The sample records some 2,100,000 clones, about 93% being singletons. Terminally differentiated effector memory CD45RA+ cells were excluded from the naive CD8 cells, which were CD45RO-negative and positively selected for CCR7. Sample: naive CD8+ T cells from PBMCs. The receptors come from a man aged 18 to 30 in good health. Some clones in this sample may be carry-over from other donors' samples.

This clone was found once. Other DNA sequences in this specimen translate into the identical CDR3. The V and J genes are TRBV27 and TRBJ2-7; D is undetermined. The ends were cut back, 4 bases at V and 1 base at J, with 8 bases in the middle. In germline, CDR1 is MNHEY, CDR2 SMNVEV (reference sequence). The CDR3 consists of 13 residues. The CDR3 here is CASSWSSSYEQYF. The CDR3 DNA reads TGTGCCAGCAGTTGGTCATCGTCCTACGAGCAGTACTTC.

This clone was seen a few times. The sample has other DNA sequences that encode this CDR3 too. The V call is TRBV7-9, the J call TRBJ1-4; D gene ambiguous. CDR3 length equals 14 residues. CDR1 is SEHNR, CDR2 FQNEAQ, per germline (reference sequence). V dropped 6 bases and J dropped 2 bases, with 10 bases sitting between them. This chain's CDR3 is CASSSPATNEKLFF. The CDR3 DNA reads TGTGCCAGCAGTTCTCCGGCTACTAATGAAAAACTGTTTTTT.

Remarks on this clone: Other nucleotide sequences in the sample specify the same CDR3. The chain uses TRBV6-1 and TRBJ1-1, with D unresolved. Trimming took 4 bases from V and 4 from J, leaving 4 bases between them. The CDR3 has 11 amino acids. The germline gives CDR1 MNHNS, CDR2 SASEGT. CDR3 sequence reads: CASSGGTEAFF. In nucleotides, the CDR3 is TGTGCCAGCAGTGGAGGCACTGAAGCTTTCTTT.

This chain connects TRBV7-2 to TRBJ2-7; D is uncertain. With 2 bases removed from V and 2 bases from J, the gap between germline ends came to 13 bases. The CDR3 length is 15 residues. Germline assignment: CDR1 SGHTA and CDR2 FQGNSA. CDR3 sequence (DNA): TGTGCCAGCAGCTTATTAGCAGGAAGCGCCTACGAGCAGTACTTC. Residues: CASSLLAGSAYEQYF.

The chain uses TRBV28 and TRBJ1-5, with D uncertain. The CDR3 has 14 amino acids. Germline V gives CDR1 MDHEN, CDR2 SYDVKM. V lost 6 bases and J lost 2, with 11 bases in between. The CDR3 sequence is CASSPFGGNQPQHF. The CDR3, as DNA: TGTGCCAGCAGCCCCTTCGGCGGCAATCAGCCCCAGCATTTT.

Comments on this clone: Different DNA sequences within this sample yield the same CDR3. The gene calls are TRBV7-9 and TRBJ2-7; TRBD2 is a possible D gene (6 bases). Trimming removed 1 base at V and 2 bases at J, with 9 bases between. CDR1 and CDR2 (germline): SEHNR, FQNEAQ (reference sequence). This CDR3 has 14 amino acids. The CDR3 spells CASSLGGRPYEQYF. The CDR3 nucleotides are TGTGCCAGCAGCTTAGGAGGGAGGCCCTACGAGCAGTACTTC.

This clone was seen only once. The rearrangement joins TRBV13 to TRBJ2-1; 10 bases line up with TRBD2. The V gene's germline CDR1 is PRHDT and CDR2 FYEKMQ (reference sequence). The CDR3 spans 16 residues. V dropped 5 bases and J dropped 0; count of bases not matched to a gene: 4. The CDR3, as DNA: TGTGCCAGCAGCGACCCTAGCGGGAGCTCCTACAATGAGCAGTTCTTC. Translating it yields CASSDPSGSSYNEQFF.

The chain recombines TRBV7-9 with TRBJ2-3; 7 bases map to TRBD2. This CDR3 region has 18 residues. CDR1 SEHNR and CDR2 FQNEAQ come from the germline V gene (reference sequence). Unmatched junction bases numbered 15, after V lost 2 bases and J lost 4 bases. The CDR3 here is CASSLRGALGGRPDTQYF. CDR3 sequence (DNA): TGTGCCAGCAGCTTAAGAGGAGCATTGGGCGGGAGACCAGATACGCAGTATTTT. The full variable domain, its missing parts supplied by reference TRBV7-9 and TRBJ2-3, is DTGVSQNPRHKITKRGQNVTFRCDPISEHNRLYWYRQTLGQGPEFLTYFQNEAQLEKSRLLSDRFSAERPKGSFSTLEIQRTEQGDSAMYLCASSLRGALGGRPDTQYFGPGTRLTVL.

The rearrangement joins TRBV6-1 to TRBJ1-1, with D unresolved. The germline CDR1 and CDR2 sequences are MNHNS and SASEGT. Trimming pared 5 bases from V and 1 base from J, leaving 14 bases between. This CDR3 contains 15 residues. The DNA for the CDR3 is TGTGCCAGCAGTAGTCCACATAGCGGGAACACTGAAGCTTTCTTT. It yields the protein CASSSPHSGNTEAFF.

The CDR3 DNA sequence: TGTGCCAGCAGTACCGCCCCCGGGCGCACAGATACGCAGTATTTT. Residues: CASSTAPGRTDTQYF. The J gene is TRBJ2-3, the V gene TRBV27; D is undetermined. The V gene lost 5 bases and the J gene lost 1 base, with 13 bases spanning the gap. Germline V gene data show CDR1 as MNHEY and CDR2 as SMNVEV (reference sequence). This CDR3 spans 15 amino acids.

The CDR3 reads CASSQTQAGPSTDTQYF. The CDR3, as DNA: TGCGCCAGCAGCCAGACCCAAGCGGGACCTAGCACAGATACGCAGTATTTT. The chain has TRBV4-1 and TRBJ2-3; TRBD2 agrees at 7 bases. The CDR3 has 17 amino acids. Unmatched junction bases numbered 9, after V lost 3 bases and J lost 0 bases. The germline V gene has CDR1 MGHRA and CDR2 YSYEKL.

This chain uses TRBV4-1 with TRBJ2-1; 9 nucleotides line up with TRBD2. CDR3 size: 16 residues. The V gene end was trimmed by 0 bases and the J gene end by 5 bases; junction bases not matched to a gene: 5. Germline CDR1 is MGHRA and CDR2 is YSYEKL. The CDR3 region is CASSQEGGRGDNEQFF. In DNA form, the CDR3 reads TGCGCCAGCAGCCAAGAGGGCGGGAGGGGGGACAATGAGCAGTTCTTC.

The chain is built from TRBV28 and TRBJ1-2; D unresolved. Per the germline V gene, CDR1 is MDHEN and CDR2 is SYDVKM. V dropped 4 bases and J dropped 5 bases, with 17 bases sitting between them. CDR3 size: 15 residues. The CDR3 sequence is CASSSYNLFWYGYTF. For the CDR3, the DNA is TGTGCCAGCAGTTCGTATAACCTATTTTGGTATGGCTACACCTTC.

The gene calls are TRBV5-5 and TRBJ2-7; 8 bases align to TRBD2. The CDR3 is made up of 14 amino acids. Germline V gene sequence: CDR1 SGHKS, CDR2 YYEKEE (reference sequence). V was clipped by 4 bases and J by 2 bases; unmatched bases: 5. The CDR3 DNA is TGTGCCAGCAGCATAAGCGGGGGAGCCTACGAGCAGTACTTC. It yields the protein CASSISGGAYEQYF.

The V call is TRBV6-5, the J call TRBJ1-1; D remains unclear. V was shortened by 8 bases and J by 4 bases, with 17 bases between the two germline ends. CDR1 MNHEY and CDR2 SVGAGI come from the germline V gene. CDR3 length: 14 residues. The CDR3 spells CASAMAVRSTEAFF. Written as DNA, the CDR3 is TGTGCCAGCGCGATGGCTGTCAGAAGCACTGAAGCTTTCTTT.

CDR3 DNA: TGTGCCAGCAGTTTCTCTGCTAGCGGGAAAGAGACCCAGTACTTC. It is translated as CASSFSASGKETQYF. The chain couples TRBV6-5 to TRBJ2-5; 9 nucleotides line up with TRBD2. This CDR3 has 15 residues. Germline V gene lookup returns CDR1 MNHEY and CDR2 SVGAGI. The V segment lost 4 bases and the J segment 3 bases; nucleotides outside the gene matches: 6.